The sequence of this TCR beta chain was determined in a study of identical twins. TCRdb reprocessed the 5' RACE reads via MiXCR and lists one record per CDR3 protein. The profile shows 200,000 to 250,000 distinct CDR3 sequences, 6.5% of them singletons. Overall study findings and caveats: Partial confounding of zero-insertion analyses by invariant MAIT and iNKT cells was possible. The abundant beta clonotypes from cord blood had fewer insertions, and memory repertoires had none of this.

As to this clonotype: What it recognizes is unknown.

The same specimen was also included in a second study, on T cells expressing NK-cell markers. This second study notes: The contribution of dominant NKG2C+ clonotypes to CD8+ T cells in roughly six donors was about 1.0-8%. HCMV specificity of expanded NKG2C+ T cell clones remained unclear.

This TCR was sampled from a woman aged 18-35 years in good health. The specimen was CD8+ T cells sorted from blood.

CDR3 region: CASSLTRGTDTQYF. The DNA for the CDR3 is TGTGCCAGCAGTTTGACCAGGGGCACAGATACGCAGTATTTT. The chain uses TRBV27 and TRBJ2-3, with D tentatively TRBD1 (5 bases). V was clipped by 3 bases and J by 1 base, with 8 bases between them. Germline CDR1 is MNHEY and CDR2 is SMNVEV (reference sequence). The length of the CDR3 is 14 residues.